What follows is one TCR beta chain and its context. Its antigen is unknown. Germline V lookup: CDR1 SNHLY, CDR2 FYNNEI. The V segment lost 1 base and the J segment 6 bases; nucleotides outside the gene matches: 14. This CDR3 has 18 residues. These data are taken from a study of cytomegalovirus exposure and HLA in healthy donors. The PCR contained 60 Vbeta and 13 Jbeta primers. Assay: immunoSEQ multiplex PCR; the TCRdb copy retains only in-frame clones and omits some. Among approximately 180,000 clones listed, approximately 70% were seen once. General study results and limits: Roughly even sequencing depth across donors was the assumption behind the presence/absence analyses.

The sequence derives from a woman in her 30s in good health and CMV-seronegative. This chain uses TRBV2 with TRBJ2-2, with 7 bases aligning to TRBD2. The sequenced sample was PBMCs. The CDR3: CASSEVQRYGGVAGELFF. The CDR3 DNA sequence: TGTGCCAGCAGTGAAGTTCAGCGGTATGGGGGGGTGGCCGGGGAGCTGTTTTTT.